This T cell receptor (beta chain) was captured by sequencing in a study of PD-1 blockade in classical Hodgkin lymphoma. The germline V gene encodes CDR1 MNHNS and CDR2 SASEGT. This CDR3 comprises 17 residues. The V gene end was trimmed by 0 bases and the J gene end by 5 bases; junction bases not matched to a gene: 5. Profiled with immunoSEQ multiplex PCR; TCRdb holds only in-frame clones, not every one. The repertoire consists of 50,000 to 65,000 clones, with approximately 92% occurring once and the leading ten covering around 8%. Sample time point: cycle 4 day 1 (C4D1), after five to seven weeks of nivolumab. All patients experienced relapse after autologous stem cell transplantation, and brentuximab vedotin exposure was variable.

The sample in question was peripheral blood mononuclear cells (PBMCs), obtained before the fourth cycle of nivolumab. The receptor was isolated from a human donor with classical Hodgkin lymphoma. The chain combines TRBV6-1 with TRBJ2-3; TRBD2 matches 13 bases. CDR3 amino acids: CASSEARTSGGIDTQYF. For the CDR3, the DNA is TGTGCCAGCAGTGAAGCTAGGACTAGCGGGGGAATAGATACGCAGTATTTT.